One and the same sample provided the 10 T cell receptor beta chains below, sequenced in a study of T cells in Graves' hyperthyroidism and ophthalmopathy (dated by TCRdb to about 2019). Library method: multiplex PCR. Sequenced on an Illumina HiSeq 2000. The TCR beta CDR3 regions were amplified from RNA transcripts. For the first round of RT-PCR on the TCR CDR3, the HTBI primer set was used together with the Qiagen OneStep RT-PCR kit. TCRdb reprocessed the public reads (quality trimming at Q25 with fastp, clone calling with MiXCR) and kept in-frame beta chains. Each CDR3 protein gets just one entry, which takes the most common genes and DNA from the rows behind it. Here the sample has 300,000 to 400,000 distinct CDR3 sequences; roughly a fifth occur a single time. The ten largest clones capture 50% to 65% of the sample. The specimen was blood. The receptor source for this set is a woman aged 45-60 years with Graves' hyperthyroidism.

The chain joins TRBV7-9 to TRBJ2-1; 9 positions agree with TRBD2. CDR1 and CDR2 from the germline V gene are SEHNR and FQNEAQ (reference sequence). CDR3 size: 17 residues. The junction had 12 bases not matched to a gene; V was cut back by 5 bases and J by 4 bases. CDR3 amino acids: CASSPPELAGGYNEQFF. DNA of the CDR3: TGTGCCAGCAGCCCCCCGGAACTAGCGGGCGGATACAATGAGCAGTTCTTC.

This clonotype was seen only a few times. The V and J genes are TRBV18 and TRBJ2-5; 9 bases line up with TRBD2. The CDR3 covers 16 residues. J lost 3 bases, V lost 6 bases, and 11 bases had no gene match. CDR1 is KGHSH, CDR2 LQKENI, per germline. For the CDR3, the DNA is TGTGCCAGCTCTATTCGTGTGACTAGCGGAAAAGAGACCCAGTACTTC. This codes for CASSIRVTSGKETQYF.

This clonotype was seen ten or more times. The chain links TRBV7-9 to TRBJ2-3, with 9 positions matching TRBD2. The CDR3 has 15 residues. The germline V gene encodes CDR1 SEHNR and CDR2 FQNEAQ (reference sequence). V was clipped by 5 bases and J by 2 bases; unmatched bases: 5. In DNA, the CDR3 is TGTGCCAGCAGCCCGCTAGCGGGGTTCACAGATACGCAGTATTTT. This encodes CASSPLAGFTDTQYF.

This clonotype was observed at least ten times. The gene calls are TRBV5-1 and TRBJ1-1; the D gene is possibly TRBD1 (6 bases). CDR1 SGHRS and CDR2 YFSETQ come from the germline V gene. The CDR3 loop spans 15 amino acids. Trimming took off 2 bases at V and 1 base at J, with 12 bases between the two ends. Here the CDR3 reads CASSLQGVANTEAFF. Here the CDR3 DNA reads TGCGCCAGCAGCTTACAGGGAGTCGCGAACACTGAAGCTTTCTTT.

The chain links TRBV28 to TRBJ2-7; the D gene is possibly TRBD2 (6 bases). CDR1 is MDHEN and CDR2 is SYDVKM in the germline V gene. The CDR3 runs 14 residues. Between the trimmed V and J ends, which lost 5 bases and 4 bases, there was a span of 15 bases. CDR3 coding DNA: TGTGCCAGCAGTATCCGCGGGGTAGTATACGAGCAGTACTTC. It is translated as CASSIRGVVYEQYF.

In this sample, this clonotype turned up many times. The chain recombines TRBV6-1 with TRBJ1-1; no clear D. V gave up 5 bases and J gave up 2 bases, with 12 bases separating them. Germline lookup yields CDR1 MNHNS and CDR2 SASEGT. The CDR3 has 14 amino acids. CDR3 amino acids: CASSWQRGNTEAFF. The CDR3 nucleotides are TGTGCCAGCAGTTGGCAGCGAGGTAACACTGAAGCTTTCTTT.

The chain recombines TRBV2 with TRBJ1-5, with 8 nucleotides matching TRBD1. The CDR3 runs 15 residues. With V trimmed by 6 bases and J by 4 bases, 8 bases remained unmatched. Germline values: CDR1 SNHLY, CDR2 FYNNEI. The CDR3 DNA reads TGTGCCAGCAGATTTCGGGACAGGTTAAATCAGCCCCAGCATTTT. Translating it yields CASRFRDRLNQPQHF.

This clonotype was recorded many times. This chain uses TRBV3-1 with TRBJ1-2; 8 bases fit TRBD1. This CDR3 has 15 residues. CDR1 is LGHDT, CDR2 YNNKEL, per germline (reference sequence). V was pared by 1 base and J by 2 bases, with 3 bases of the junction left unmatched. Here the CDR3 reads CASSQADRENYGYTF. Here the CDR3 DNA reads TGTGCCAGCAGCCAAGCGGACAGGGAAAACTATGGCTACACCTTC.

This clonotype occurred many times. The chain joins TRBV28 to TRBJ2-2, with TRBD1 as a possible D gene (6 bases). V lost 6 bases, J lost 2 bases, and 13 bases lay in between. Germline V gene sequence: CDR1 MDHEN, CDR2 SYDVKM. CDR3 size: 15 residues. This CDR3 reads CASRKRDTNTGELFF. In nucleotides, the CDR3 is TGTGCCAGCAGGAAGAGGGACACCAACACCGGGGAGCTGTTTTTT.

On this clonotype: Relative to the germline gene, one junction end is altered; a read error may explain this. The chain combines TRBV19 with TRBJ1-1; D call uncertain. The CDR3 is 13 residues long. Germline loops: CDR1 LNHDA, CDR2 SQIVND (reference sequence). The CDR3 sequence is CASSIQKGTETFF. CDR3 nucleotide sequence: TGTGCCAGTAGTATCCAAAAGGGCACTGAAACTTTCTTT. Drawing the rest from reference TRBV19 and TRBJ1-1, the complete variable domain is DGGITQSPKYLFRKEGQNVTLSCEQNLNHDAMYWYRQDPGQGLRLIYYSQIVNDFQKGDIAEGYSVSREKKESFPLTVTSAQKNPTAFYLCASSIQKGTETFFGQGTRLTVV.